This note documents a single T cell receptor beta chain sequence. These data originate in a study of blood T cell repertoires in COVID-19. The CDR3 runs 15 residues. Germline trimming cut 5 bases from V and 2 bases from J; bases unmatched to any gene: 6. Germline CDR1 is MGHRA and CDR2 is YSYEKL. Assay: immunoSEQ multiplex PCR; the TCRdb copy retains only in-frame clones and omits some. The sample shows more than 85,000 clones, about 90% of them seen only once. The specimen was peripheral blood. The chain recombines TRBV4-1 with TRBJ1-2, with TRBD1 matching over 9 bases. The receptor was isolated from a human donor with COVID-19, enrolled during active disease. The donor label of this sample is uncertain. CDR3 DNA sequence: TGCGCCAGCAGCGCGGGGGACAGGGAGAACTATGGCTACACCTTC. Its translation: CASSAGDRENYGYTF.